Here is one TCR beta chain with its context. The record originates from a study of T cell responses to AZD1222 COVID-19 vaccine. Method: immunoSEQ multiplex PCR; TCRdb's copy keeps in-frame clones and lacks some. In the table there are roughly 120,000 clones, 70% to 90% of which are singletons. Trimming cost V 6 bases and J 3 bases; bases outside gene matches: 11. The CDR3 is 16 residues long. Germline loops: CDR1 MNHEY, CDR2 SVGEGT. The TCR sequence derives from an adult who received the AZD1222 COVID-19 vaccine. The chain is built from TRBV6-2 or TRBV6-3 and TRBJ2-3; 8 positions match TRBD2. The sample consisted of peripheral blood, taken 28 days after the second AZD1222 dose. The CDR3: CASSGRGGSSTDTQYF. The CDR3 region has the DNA TGTGCCAGCAGCGGTCGGGGGGGTAGCAGTACAGATACGCAGTATTTT.